This TCR beta chain is drawn from a study of T cell responses to AZD1222 COVID-19 vaccine. General study results and limits: Within unmutated variant regions lay the reported targets of nearly half of spike-specific TCRs.

Sequencing was performed with immunoSEQ multiplex PCR; in TCRdb, only in-frame clones are kept and a portion is missing. Here the sample spans under 150,000 clones, roughly 90% being singletons. Losses at the gene ends were 5 bases for V and 4 bases for J; bases not matched to a gene: 17. CDR3 size: 19 residues. Germline values: CDR1 MNHEY, CDR2 SMNVEV (reference sequence). Details on this clone: Its matching antigen is unknown.

This chain uses TRBV27 with TRBJ1-5; 10 nucleotides line up with TRBD1. This TCR came from an adult who received the AZD1222 COVID-19 vaccine. Sequencing was performed on peripheral blood, taken 28 days after the second AZD1222 dose. This CDR3 reads CASSPGYPAGQGGNQPQHF. In DNA form, the CDR3 reads TGTGCCAGCAGTCCTGGGTACCCTGCAGGACAGGGGGGGAATCAGCCCCAGCATTTT.